What follows is one T cell receptor beta chain and its context. The antigen is undetermined. The sample belongs to a study of cytomegalovirus exposure and HLA in healthy donors. Whole-study results and caveats: Owing to their indistinguishability, certain V segments, notably TRBV6-2 and TRBV6-3, were excluded.

The germline V gene has CDR1 SGDLS and CDR2 YYNGEE. V shed 3 bases, J shed 4 bases, and the junction held 5 bases outside the gene matches. CDR3 length: 14 residues. Amplification used 60 Vbeta primers and 13 Jbeta primers. The method was immunoSEQ multiplex PCR; TCRdb's version includes in-frame clones alone and lacks a portion of them. The data contain around 170,000 clones, 76% of them singletons. The rearrangement joins TRBV9 to TRBJ2-3; 7 bases align to TRBD2. The TCR originated in a young man in good health and CMV-seronegative. The sample taken for sequencing was PBMCs. The CDR3: CASSGVAGADTQYF. The CDR3 DNA sequence: TGTGCCAGCAGCGGTGTGGCGGGGGCAGATACGCAGTATTTT.